The 14 T cell receptor beta chains given below trace back to one sample, sequenced in a study of control samples from healthy donors and cancer patients. Assay used: immunoSEQ multiplex PCR; TCRdb lists only in-frame clones, some missing. This sample carries about 160,000 clones, approximately 96% of them seen once, and the ten largest clones take 8.5%. Sequenced input: blood. The receptors here all came from a middle-aged woman in good health.

This chain joins TRBV29-1 and TRBJ1-1; weak D call: TRBD1 (5 bases). Looked up from germline, CDR1 is SQVTM and CDR2 is ANQGSEA. This CDR3 spans 15 amino acids. Trimming cost V 5 bases and J 0 bases, with 16 bases left between them. The CDR3 region has the DNA TGCAGCGTTCTGGCGGGACTAAGCATGAACACTGAAGCTTTCTTT. It translates to CSVLAGLSMNTEAFF.

This chain joins TRBV6-5 and TRBJ1-1; D remains unclear. The CDR3 totals 12 residues. The V end was cut by 2 bases, the J end by 3 bases, with 4 bases between. CDR1 is MNHEY and CDR2 is SVGAGI in the germline V gene. CDR3 region: CASSYGDTEAFF. The CDR3 coding sequence is TGTGCCAGCAGTTACGGGGACACTGAAGCTTTCTTT.

This chain uses TRBV5-1 with TRBJ2-5; D possibly corresponds to TRBD2 (6 bases). Germline values: CDR1 SGHRS, CDR2 YFSETQ. The CDR3 has 14 residues. The V end was cut by 4 bases, the J end by 4 bases, with 14 bases between. The CDR3 spells CASSRGQGGETQYF. In nucleotides, the CDR3 is TGCGCCAGCAGCCGCGGGCAGGGAGGAGAGACCCAGTACTTC. Variable domain in full (rest from reference TRBV5-1 and TRBJ2-5): KAGVTQTPRYLIKTRGQQVTLSCSPISGHRSVSWYQQTPGQGLQFLFEYFSETQRNKGNFPGRFSGRQFSNSRSEMNVSTLELGDSALYLCASSRGQGGETQYFGPGTRLLVL.

The CDR3 protein is CASSPRTNYGYTF. The CDR3, as DNA: TGTGCCAGCAGCCCACGAACTAACTATGGCTACACCTTC. The rearrangement joins TRBV7-2 to TRBJ1-2; D unresolved. V was cut by 5 bases and J by 0 bases, with 7 bases left in between. The CDR3 runs to 13 residues. Germline V gives CDR1 SGHTA, CDR2 FQGNSA.

This clone was picked up a small number of times. The rearrangement links TRBV19 to TRBJ1-5; a possible D gene is TRBD1 (6 bases). The CDR3 consists of 14 residues. Germline assignment: CDR1 LNHDA and CDR2 SQIVND (reference sequence). V dropped 4 bases and J dropped 4 bases, with 11 bases sitting between them. The CDR3 protein is CASSRGRANQPQHF. The CDR3 DNA follows: TGTGCCAGTAGTAGGGGGCGAGCGAATCAGCCCCAGCATTTT.

J is TRBJ1-1 and V is TRBV28; D ambiguous. CDR1 MDHEN and CDR2 SYDVKM come from the germline V gene. Trimming took off 5 bases at V and 11 bases at J, with 15 bases between the two ends. The CDR3 has 12 amino acids. The CDR3 DNA follows: TGTGCCAGCAGTCACAGCCGAGTGAATGCTTTCTTT. Its protein is CASSHSRVNAFF.

This clone was recorded once. V and J are TRBV5-1 and TRBJ2-1; the D is unclear. Trimming removed 4 bases from V and 1 base from J, with 15 bases in between. The CDR3 spans 16 residues. Germline V CDR1 and CDR2: SGHRS, YFSETQ. The CDR3 loop reads CASSPNPGVSYNEQFF. The CDR3 DNA reads TGCGCCAGCAGCCCCAATCCTGGGGTTTCCTACAATGAGCAGTTCTTC.

This rearrangement joins TRBV7-9 to TRBJ1-1; D is ambiguous. The CDR3 runs 14 residues. Trimming pared 7 bases from V and 4 bases from J, leaving 16 bases between. Germline CDR1 is SEHNR and CDR2 is FQNEAQ (reference sequence). The CDR3 sequence is CASNPSPAITEAFF. CDR3 nucleotides: TGTGCCAGCAACCCCTCTCCGGCCATCACTGAAGCTTTCTTT.

The chain is built from TRBV5-5 and TRBJ1-2, with a weak D call TRBD1 (5 bases). CDR1 and CDR2 (germline): SGHKS, YYEKEE (reference sequence). V was clipped by 3 bases and J by 5 bases, with 11 bases between them. This CDR3 is 13 amino acids long. CDR3 loop: CASSSGGGYGYTF. CDR3 coding DNA: TGTGCCAGCAGCTCGGGGGGAGGTTATGGCTACACCTTC.

J is TRBJ1-4 and V is TRBV18; TRBD1 matches at 9 bases. The V segment lost 3 bases and the J segment 5 bases; nucleotides outside the gene matches: 1. The germline gives CDR1 KGHSH, CDR2 LQKENI. The CDR3 loop spans 14 amino acids. The CDR3 nucleotides are TGTGCCAGCTCACCGGGACAGGGAAATGAAAAACTGTTTTTT. Translation: CASSPGQGNEKLFF.

V usage is TRBV11-2 and J usage is TRBJ2-2; the D gene could be TRBD1 or TRBD2 (5 bases each). V was clipped by 1 base and J by 4 bases, with 10 bases between them. Germline V gene sequence: CDR1 SGHAT, CDR2 FQNNGV. The CDR3 spans 15 residues. The CDR3 DNA reads as TGTGCCAGCAGCTTAGTATCGGGGCCCACCGGGGAGCTGTTTTTT. This encodes CASSLVSGPTGELFF.

This chain joins TRBV18 and TRBJ1-1; perhaps TRBD1 as D (5 bases). The germline V and J ends were trimmed by 2 bases and 4 bases, with 14 bases remaining between them. The V gene's germline CDR1 is KGHSH and CDR2 LQKENI. There are 15 residues in the CDR3. CDR3 protein: CASSPGGGRGTEAFF. In nucleotides, the CDR3 is TGTGCCAGCTCACCAGGGGGAGGACGGGGCACTGAAGCTTTCTTT.

The chain employs TRBV9 and TRBJ2-3; 8 nucleotides align to TRBD2. V lost 7 bases and J lost 0; bases outside the gene matches: 4. The CDR3 is 14 amino acids. The germline CDR1 and CDR2 sequences are SGDLS and YYNGEE. CDR3 sequence (DNA): TGTGCCAGCGCCCGGGAGGGGAGCACAGATACGCAGTATTTT. Translation: CASAREGSTDTQYF.

The chain carries TRBV20-1 and TRBJ2-5; D unresolved. CDR3 length: 11 residues. Looked up from germline, CDR1 is DFQATT and CDR2 is SNEGSKA (reference sequence). Trimming stripped 4 bases from V and 2 bases from J, with 5 bases between. CDR3 in DNA: TGCAGTGCTATCCCTCAAGAGACCCAGTACTTC. Encoded protein: CSAIPQETQYF.